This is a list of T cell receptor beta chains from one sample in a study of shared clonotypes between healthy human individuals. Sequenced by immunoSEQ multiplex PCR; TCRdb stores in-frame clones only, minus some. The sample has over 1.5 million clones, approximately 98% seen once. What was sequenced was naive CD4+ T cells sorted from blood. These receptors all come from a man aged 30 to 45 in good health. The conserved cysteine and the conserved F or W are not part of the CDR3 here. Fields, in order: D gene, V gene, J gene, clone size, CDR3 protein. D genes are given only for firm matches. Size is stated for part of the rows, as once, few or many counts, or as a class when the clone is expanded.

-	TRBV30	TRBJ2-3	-	AWSVVGASDTQY
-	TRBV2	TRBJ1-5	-	ASSASVGDNQPQH
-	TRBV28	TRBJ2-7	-	ASSTPTGTAGEQY
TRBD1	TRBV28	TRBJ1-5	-	ASSSHRGPGNQPQH
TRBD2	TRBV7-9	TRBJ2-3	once	ASSSPRGASGRDTQY
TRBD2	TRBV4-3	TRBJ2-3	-	ASSQDRLAGVSTDTQY
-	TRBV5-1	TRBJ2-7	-	ASSLVGSMSSYEQY
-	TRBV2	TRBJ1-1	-	ACSWGNTEAF
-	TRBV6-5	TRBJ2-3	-	ASSTPFTDTQY
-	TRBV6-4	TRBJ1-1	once	ASSHGRDTEAF
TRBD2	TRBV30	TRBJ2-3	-	AWRGSGRAIVPDTQY
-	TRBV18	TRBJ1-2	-	ASSQQKGNYSYT
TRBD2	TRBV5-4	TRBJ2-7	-	ASREGLAGSYEQY
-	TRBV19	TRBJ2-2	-	ASSILRGLQPGELF
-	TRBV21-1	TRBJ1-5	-	ASSKVRGRTGLPHQPQH
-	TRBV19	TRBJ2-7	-	ASRVRDEAYEQY
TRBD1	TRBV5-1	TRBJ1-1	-	ASSLALAGGYRSEAF
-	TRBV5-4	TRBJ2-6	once	ASSPQVSHSGANVLT
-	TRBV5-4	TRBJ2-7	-	ASRDPALSYEQY
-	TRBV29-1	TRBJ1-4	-	SVRQVNEKLF
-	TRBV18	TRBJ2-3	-	ASSPSLSSSTDTQY
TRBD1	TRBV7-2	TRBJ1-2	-	ASSYRTGDYGYT
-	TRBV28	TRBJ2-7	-	ATLRVGGSYEQY
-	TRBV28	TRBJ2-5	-	ASSLSTFERQETQY
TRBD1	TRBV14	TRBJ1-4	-	ASSRRRGQVNEKLF
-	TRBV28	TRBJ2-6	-	ASSIGGTGANVLT
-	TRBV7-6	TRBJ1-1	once	ASSLVGSTVGTEAF
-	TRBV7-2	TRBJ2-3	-	ASSYSGSTDTQY
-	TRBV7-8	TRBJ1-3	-	ASSPNPPPTSGNTIY
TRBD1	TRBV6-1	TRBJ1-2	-	ASSADRGGGYT
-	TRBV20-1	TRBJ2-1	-	SARRNEQF
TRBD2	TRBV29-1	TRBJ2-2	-	SVEDLFSGRRTGELF
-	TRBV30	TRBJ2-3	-	AWSVPAPSTDTQY
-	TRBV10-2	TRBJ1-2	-	ASFPGPNYGYT
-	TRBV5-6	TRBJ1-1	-	ASSLDGANTEAF
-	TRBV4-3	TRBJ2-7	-	ASSQDFGSYEQY
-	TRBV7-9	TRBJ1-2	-	ASSDDRFGGYT
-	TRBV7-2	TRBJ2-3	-	ASSPAALGTDTQY
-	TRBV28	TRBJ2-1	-	ASSLSSSYEQF
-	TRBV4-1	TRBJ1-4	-	ASSQAGQRNEKLF
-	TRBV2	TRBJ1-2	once	ASSDPAGKDGYT
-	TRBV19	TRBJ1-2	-	ASTPRTNYGYT
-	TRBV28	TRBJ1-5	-	ASSLVLGGGQPQH
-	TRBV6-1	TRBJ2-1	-	ASSPGANNEQF
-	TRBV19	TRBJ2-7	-	ASSILGSSPNHYEQY
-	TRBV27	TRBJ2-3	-	ASSLKRPGQSLTDTQY
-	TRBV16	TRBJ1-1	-	ASREQVHTEAF
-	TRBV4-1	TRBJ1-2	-	ASSQDPGLVRDGYT
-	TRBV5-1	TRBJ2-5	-	ASSLEGQETQY
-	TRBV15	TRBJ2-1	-	ATSRGGGESNEQF
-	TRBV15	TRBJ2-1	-	ATTQARGGTASSYNEQF
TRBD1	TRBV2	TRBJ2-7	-	ASSWDREYEQY
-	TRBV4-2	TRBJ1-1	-	ASSQERMATEAF
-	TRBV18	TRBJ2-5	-	ASSPSRLQETQY
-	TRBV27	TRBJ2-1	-	ASSSPSRINDGQF
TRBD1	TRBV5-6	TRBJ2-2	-	ASRTPGQGSGELF